Shown below are 15 T cell receptor beta chains from a single sample sequenced in a study of T cell repertoires in aging, cancer and after chemotherapy. Peripheral blood genomic DNA, not sorted cells or RNA, was the template. Multiplex touch-down PCR with TRB-A/B primers amplified rearranged V-D-J TRB sequences. TCRdb reprocessed the multiplex PCR reads via MiXCR and lists one record per CDR3 protein. Among approximately 9,000 distinct CDR3 sequences, just under 25% were seen once, and the ten largest hold about 2.5%. Sequencing used blood. These receptors were obtained from a human donor with a blood cancer.

This clonotype is labeled as medium-sized. The chain links TRBV5-6 to TRBJ1-1; 10 bases are a match to TRBD1. The germline gives CDR1 SGHDT, CDR2 YYEEEE. CDR3 size: 16 residues. V shed 1 base, J shed 1 base, and the junction held 4 bases outside the gene matches. CDR3 coding DNA: TGTGCCAGCAGCTTGAGACAGGGGGCACCGAACACTGAAGCTTTCTTT. As protein: CASSLRQGAPNTEAFF.

CDR3 coding DNA: TGTGCCATCAGTGAGATGCCGAGCTCCTATAATTCACCCCTCCACTTT. It codes for CAISEMPSSYNSPLHF. The chain recombines TRBV10-3 with TRBJ1-6, with D hard to call. Trimming cost V 2 bases and J 0 bases, with 8 bases left between them. The CDR3 has 16 residues. Germline V gene lookup returns CDR1 ENHRY and CDR2 SYGVKD.

V is TRBV6-4 and J is TRBJ2-3, with TRBD2 identical over 8 bases. CDR1 is MRHNA, CDR2 SNTAGT, per germline. The CDR3 consists of 14 residues. The junction had 3 bases not matched to a gene; V was cut back by 3 bases and J by 4 bases. CDR3 nucleotides: TGTGCCAGCAGTGAAAGCGGGGGTGCAGATACGCAGTATTTT. Protein product: CASSESGGADTQYF.

This clonotype is medium-sized (0.01 to 0.1%). The chain combines TRBV5-5 with TRBJ2-3; a possible D gene is TRBD1 (5 bases). The CDR3 is 16 residues long. The germline V and J ends were trimmed by 2 bases and 3 bases, with 16 bases remaining between them. Looked up from germline, CDR1 is SGHKS and CDR2 is YYEKEE (reference sequence). CDR3 protein: CASSLDSRGRTDTQYF. CDR3 coding DNA: TGTGCCAGCAGCTTAGACAGTAGGGGTAGAACAGATACGCAGTATTTT.

The J gene is TRBJ2-6, the V gene TRBV6-5; 7 nucleotides align to TRBD1. The V gene end was trimmed by 6 bases and the J gene end by 0 bases; junction bases not matched to a gene: 17. The CDR3 is 20 residues long. CDR1 MNHEY and CDR2 SVGAGI come from the germline V gene. CDR3 nucleotide sequence: TGTGCCAGCAGCCATCGGACCGGGACAGCTTTTAGCTCTGGGGCCAACGTCCTGACTTTC. Encoded protein: CASSHRTGTAFSSGANVLTF.

This clonotype appeared a single time. V usage is TRBV30 and J usage is TRBJ1-1; TRBD1 is a possible D gene (6 bases). The CDR3 is made up of 13 amino acids. Germline V lookup: CDR1 GTSNPN, CDR2 SVGIG (reference sequence). V lost 5 bases, J lost 2 bases, and 12 bases lay in between. The CDR3 here is CAWGEGGNTEAFF. The CDR3, as DNA: TGTGCCTGGGGCGAGGGGGGTAACACTGAAGCTTTCTTT.

This clonotype qualifies as medium-sized (0.01 to 0.1%). The chain links TRBV29-1 to TRBJ2-7, with 11 positions matching TRBD2. The CDR3 spans 14 residues. In germline, CDR1 is SQVTM, CDR2 ANQGSEA. The V gene end was trimmed by 4 bases and the J gene end by 5 bases; junction bases not matched to a gene: 7. For the CDR3, the DNA is TGCAGCGTTGGGTTAGCGGGAGGGCCCAACGAGCAGTACTTC. This encodes CSVGLAGGPNEQYF.

This clonotype has more than one count but fewer than ten. This sequence joins TRBV4-2 and TRBJ2-3, with 9 nucleotides matching TRBD2. The CDR3 contains 17 residues. V was pared by 0 bases and J by 2 bases, with 6 bases of the junction left unmatched. Germline V CDR1 and CDR2: LGHNA, YNFKEQ. CDR3 nucleotide sequence: TGTGCCAGCAGCCAAGAAAGGAGCGGGGGGCCCACAGATACGCAGTATTTT. Residues: CASSQERSGGPTDTQYF.

This clonotype was seen a few times. The chain joins TRBV24-1 to TRBJ1-5; 8 nucleotides match TRBD1. The CDR3 has 14 amino acids. J was trimmed by 4 bases and V by 4 bases; bases with no gene match: 2. Germline V CDR1 and CDR2: KGHDR, SFDVKD. DNA for the CDR3: TGTGCCACCAGTGACGGACAGGGAAATCAGCCCCAGCATTTT. This encodes CATSDGQGNQPQHF.

This clonotype occurred a few times. This rearrangement joins TRBV20-1 to TRBJ2-6, with D unclear. The V gene's germline CDR1 is DFQATT and CDR2 SNEGSKA (reference sequence). V gave up 5 bases and J gave up 4 bases, with 18 bases separating them. CDR3 length: 16 amino acids. Here the CDR3 DNA reads TGCAGTGCTCTCAACTATTTGGGGTCCGGGGCCAACGTCCTGACTTTC. Amino acid sequence: CSALNYLGSGANVLTF.

The chain combines TRBV20-1 with TRBJ2-1, with D perhaps TRBD1 (5 bases). V was shortened by 0 bases and J by 9 bases, with 21 bases between the two germline ends. This CDR3 has 16 residues. Germline values: CDR1 DFQATT, CDR2 SNEGSKA (reference sequence). Written as DNA, the CDR3 is TGCAGTGCTAGAGATCCCGCCGGCAGGGTGTTGATTGAGCAGTTCTTC. Translating gives CSARDPAGRVLIEQFF.

This clonotype is labeled as medium-sized (0.01 to 0.1%). CDR3 DNA sequence: TGTGCCAGCAGTTACCCGGGCCCTATGGAGCAGTACTTC. Translation gives CASSYPGPMEQYF. V and J are TRBV6-6 and TRBJ2-7; D gene ambiguous. The CDR3 totals 13 residues. V lost 2 bases, J lost 7 bases, and 12 bases lay in between. Germline loops: CDR1 MNHNY, CDR2 SVGAGI (reference sequence).

This sequence joins TRBV20-1 and TRBJ2-1; possible D gene TRBD1, 6 bases. CDR1 and CDR2 from the germline V gene are DFQATT and SNEGSKA (reference sequence). V shed 0 bases and J shed 0 bases, with 9 bases lying between them. The CDR3 contains 15 residues. CDR3 bases: TGCAGTGCTAGAGATGGGGGCAACTCCTACAATGAGCAGTTCTTC. Its protein product is CSARDGGNSYNEQFF.

The chain employs TRBV19 and TRBJ2-4, with 8 bases fitting TRBD1. This CDR3 comprises 15 residues. V was clipped by 7 bases and J by 3 bases; unmatched bases: 8. CDR1 is LNHDA, CDR2 SQIVND, per germline (reference sequence). CDR3 sequence (DNA): TGTGCCAGTAATCTACAGGGGGTTAGCAAAAACATTCAGTACTTC. This translates into CASNLQGVSKNIQYF. The whole variable domain, filled in from reference TRBV19 and TRBJ2-4, reads DGGITQSPKYLFRKEGQNVTLSCEQNLNHDAMYWYRQDPGQGLRLIYYSQIVNDFQKGDIAEGYSVSREKKESFPLTVTSAQKNPTAFYLCASNLQGVSKNIQYFGAGTRLSVL.

This clonotype showed up many times. The rearrangement uses TRBV6-2 or TRBV6-3 and TRBJ1-5, with a possible D match to TRBD1 (6 bases). CDR3 size: 18 residues. Germline V lookup: CDR1 MNHEY, CDR2 SVGEGT. Trimming took off 6 bases at V and 0 bases at J, with 21 bases between the two ends. This chain's CDR3 is CASRGWTELHFSNQPQHF. The CDR3 DNA reads TGTGCCAGCAGAGGCTGGACAGAACTTCACTTTAGCAATCAGCCCCAGCATTTT.